The rows below give T cell receptor beta chains drawn from one sample of a study of blood T cell repertoires in COVID-19. Assay used: immunoSEQ multiplex PCR; TCRdb lists only in-frame clones, some missing. The sample carries about 200,000 clones, under 90% recorded once. Sequences were obtained from peripheral blood. Every receptor here comes from a man aged 60 to 75 with acute or convalescent COVID-19. Both conserved end residues are part of each CDR3. A D gene is named only where the DNA matches it firmly. Clone size is given for some rows only: seen once, a few or many times, or a class if the clone is expanded.

j_call d_call clone_size v_call cdr3_aa cdr3_nt
TRBJ1-5 NA NA TRBV12-5 CASGPDTQNQPQHF TGTGCTAGTGGTCCCGACACTCAAAATCAGCCCCAGCATTTT
TRBJ2-1 TRBD2 NA TRBV6-5 CASSAWRGRNDEQFF TGTGCCAGCTCCGCTTGGCGCGGGAGGAACGATGAGCAGTTCTTC
TRBJ1-5 NA NA TRBV19 CASSIAHGRARNQPQHF TGTGCCAGTAGTATAGCCCACGGGCGGGCTCGGAATCAGCCCCAGCATTTT
TRBJ1-5 TRBD1 NA TRBV15 CATSRSFTNRDRGQPQHF TGTGCCACCAGCAGATCATTTACTAACCGGGACAGGGGCCAGCCCCAGCATTTT
TRBJ2-1 TRBD1 NA TRBV7-8 CASSPGQGPYNEQFF TGTGCCAGCAGCCCCGGACAGGGCCCCTACAATGAGCAGTTCTTC
TRBJ2-1 NA NA TRBV6-1 CASSEGGPSQFF TGTGCCAGCAGTGAAGGTGGCCCCTCCCAGTTCTTC
TRBJ1-2 TRBD1 NA TRBV6-1 CASSGGQGRFSYGYTF TGTGCCAGCAGTGGAGGACAGGGGCGGTTCAGCTATGGCTACACCTTC
TRBJ2-3 TRBD2 few TRBV9 CASSVVAGGADTQYF TGTGCCAGCAGCGTAGTTGCGGGGGGGGCAGATACGCAGTATTTT
TRBJ1-5 TRBD1 few TRBV19 CASSITGTGNQPQHF TGTGCCAGTAGTATTACGGGGACAGGGAATCAGCCCCAGCATTTT
TRBJ2-1 NA NA TRBV5-1 CASSLATASYNEQFF TGCGCCAGCAGCTTGGCCACTGCGTCCTACAATGAGCAGTTCTTC
TRBJ1-1 NA NA TRBV10-2 CASQGNTEAFF TGCGCCAGCCAGGGGAACACTGAAGCTTTCTTT
TRBJ1-2 NA once TRBV2 CASSDRTEIYGYTF TGTGCCAGCAGTGATCGGACAGAAATCTATGGCTACACCTTC
TRBJ2-5 NA NA TRBV27 CASSPQQGRETQYF TGTGCCAGCAGTCCCCAACAGGGGAGGGAGACCCAGTACTTC
TRBJ2-2 NA NA TRBV24-1 CATSDPPSNTGELFF TGTGCCACCAGTGATCCCCCCAGTAACACCGGGGAGCTGTTTTTT
TRBJ2-4 TRBD1 NA TRBV6-5 CASSYSRDRGDLIQYF TGTGCCAGCAGTTACTCAAGAGACAGGGGGGACCTCATTCAGTACTTC
TRBJ1-6 TRBD1 NA TRBV6-1 CASSDRDRDSPLHF TGTGCCAGCAGTGACCGGGACAGGGACTCACCCCTCCACTTT
TRBJ1-5 TRBD1 few TRBV10-2 CASGTGEFGNQPQHF TGCGCCAGCGGTACAGGGGAATTTGGCAATCAGCCCCAGCATTTT
TRBJ1-5 NA NA TRBV6-5 CASSLFREGNQPQHF TGTGCCAGCAGTTTATTCAGGGAGGGCAATCAGCCCCAGCATTTT
TRBJ2-1 NA NA TRBV5-1 CASSRPNHDSNNEQFF TGCGCCAGCAGCCGACCCAACCATGACAGTAACAATGAGCAGTTCTTC
TRBJ2-3 TRBD1 once TRBV5-1 CASSILTGGTTDTQYF TGCGCCAGCAGCATTCTGACAGGGGGAACCACAGATACGCAGTATTTT
TRBJ2-7 TRBD2 once TRBV24-1 CATTGRGGGSYEQYF TGTGCCACCACCGGACGCGGGGGGGGCTCCTACGAGCAGTACTTC
TRBJ2-7 NA NA TRBV4-3 CASSQDNGGLPYEQYF TGCGCCAGCAGCCAAGACAACGGGGGGCTCCCATACGAGCAGTACTTC
TRBJ2-1 TRBD2 NA TRBV30 CASSRTSGSISYNEQFF TGTGCCTCCTCGAGGACTAGCGGGAGCATTTCCTACAATGAGCAGTTCTTC
TRBJ2-2 TRBD1 NA TRBV19 CASRDRGFVSSGELFF TGTGCCAGCAGGGACAGGGGGTTTGTGTCGTCCGGGGAGCTGTTTTTT
TRBJ1-5 NA many TRBV12-3/TRBV12-4 CASSLSSNQPQHF TGTGCCAGCAGTTTGAGTAGCAATCAGCCCCAGCATTTT
TRBJ1-5 TRBD1 NA TRBV6-1 CASSETGGGNQPQHF TGTGCCAGCAGTGAAACAGGGGGTGGCAATCAGCCCCAGCATTTT
TRBJ1-2 TRBD1 NA TRBV15 CATTPDRASLGYTF TGTGCCACCACCCCCGACAGGGCAAGTCTGGGCTACACCTTC